This entry describes one T cell receptor (beta chain). Germline V lookup: CDR1 SNHLY, CDR2 FYNNEI. The V segment lost 4 bases and the J segment 4 bases; nucleotides outside the gene matches: 5. This CDR3 is 15 amino acids long. The data were taken from a study of shared T cell receptors in the human thymus. Assay used: immunoSEQ multiplex PCR; TCRdb lists only in-frame clones, some missing. The repertoire holds 540,000 or so clones, roughly 74% seen once, with about 0.013% in the top ten. The same sample was also used in a study of human thymus T cells.

The chain is built from TRBV2 and TRBJ2-4, with TRBD2 identical over 9 bases. The clonotype originates from a boy in the first two years of life with a congenital heart defect. Source material: thymocytes. CDR3 amino acids: CASSGTSGQKNIQYF. The CDR3 DNA reads as TGTGCCAGCAGTGGTACTAGCGGGCAGAAAAACATTCAGTACTTC.